This passage covers 25 T cell receptor beta chains from one sample sequenced in a study of CD8 T cells in Susac syndrome. RNA amounts of about 0.5 to 1 ug underwent reverse transcription with random hexamers. MiXCR, run by TCRdb on the immunoSEQ multiplex PCR reads, gives a single entry per CDR3 protein. The sample contains 95,000 to 150,000 distinct CDR3 sequences, around 94% of which appear only once. What was sequenced was CD8+ T cells from PBMCs. Source of these receptors: a human donor with Susac syndrome.

This chain joins TRBV5-1 and TRBJ2-1, with D hard to call. CDR1 and CDR2 from the germline V gene are SGHRS and YFSETQ. The CDR3 is made up of 14 amino acids. Trimming cost V 1 base and J 3 bases, with 8 bases left between them. The CDR3 DNA is TGCGCCAGCAGCTTGTACGCTAGCTACAATGAGCAGTTCTTC. Amino acids: CASSLYASYNEQFF.

The V and J genes are TRBV20-1 and TRBJ2-3; 8 nucleotides match TRBD2. CDR1 is DFQATT, CDR2 SNEGSKA, per germline (reference sequence). V was pared by 0 bases and J by 4 bases, with 9 bases of the junction left unmatched. This CDR3 has 16 residues. The CDR3 reads CSARESGGRPSDTQYF. CDR3 nucleotides: TGCAGTGCTAGAGAATCGGGGGGGCGCCCCTCAGATACGCAGTATTTT.

The chain recombines TRBV6-6 with TRBJ2-7; D unclear. There are 15 residues in the CDR3. Germline assignment: CDR1 MNHNY and CDR2 SVGAGI (reference sequence). V lost 2 bases and J 0 bases, leaving 11 bases between the germline ends. CDR3 coding DNA: TGTGCCAGCAGTTACGTGGACGAGAGCTCCTACGAGCAGTACTTC. Encoded protein: CASSYVDESSYEQYF.

This sequence joins TRBV11-2 and TRBJ1-1; maybe TRBD1 (6 bases). Trimming left V 5 bases short and J 1 base short, with 11 bases between. This CDR3 has 14 amino acids. Looked up from germline, CDR1 is SGHAT and CDR2 is FQNNGV. The DNA of the CDR3 is TGTGCCAGCAGCCCTCCGACAGGGAACACTGAAGCTTTCTTT. As protein: CASSPPTGNTEAFF.

This clonotype appeared once. The rearrangement links TRBV20-1 to TRBJ2-1, with TRBD2 identical over 9 bases. This CDR3 is built from 16 residues. Germline CDR1 and CDR2: DFQATT and SNEGSKA (reference sequence). V gave up 5 bases and J gave up 0 bases; unmatched junction bases: 8. The CDR3 DNA reads TGCAGTGCTTCTCTCAGCGGGGGGAGCTCCTACAATGAGCAGTTCTTC. Translation gives CSASLSGGSSYNEQFF.

The genes are TRBV3-1 and TRBJ1-2, with D possibly matching TRBD1 (5 bases). Germline V gene lookup returns CDR1 LGHDT and CDR2 YNNKEL (reference sequence). V was pared by 0 bases and J by 6 bases, with 17 bases between. This CDR3 has 16 amino acids. The CDR3 sequence: CASSQDGTGPTDGYTF. CDR3 DNA sequence: TGTGCCAGCAGCCAAGATGGGACCGGACCGACGGATGGCTACACCTTC. The full variable domain, rest sourced from reference TRBV3-1 and TRBJ1-2, is DTAVSQTPKYLVTQMGNDKSIKCEQNLGHDTMYWYKQDSKKFLKIMFSYNNKELIINETVPNRFSPKSPDKAHLNLHINSLELGDSAVYFCASSQDGTGPTDGYTFGSGTRLTVV.

The J gene is TRBJ1-2, the V gene TRBV4-3; D uncertain. Germline V gene sequence: CDR1 LGHNA, CDR2 YSLEER. V was clipped by 0 bases and J by 4 bases, with 12 bases between them. This CDR3 is built from 15 residues. CDR3 loop: CASSQELGNGYGYTF. In DNA form, the CDR3 reads TGCGCCAGCAGCCAAGAGCTAGGGAACGGCTATGGCTACACCTTC.

This chain connects TRBV29-1 to TRBJ2-3, with D hard to call. The V gene's germline CDR1 is SQVTM and CDR2 ANQGSEA. The V end lost 0 bases, the J end lost 6 bases, and 13 bases lay between the germline ends. The CDR3 is 14 amino acids. The CDR3 here is CSVEDRAVGDTQYF. In DNA form, the CDR3 reads TGCAGCGTTGAAGATCGCGCAGTTGGGGATACGCAGTATTTT.

J is TRBJ1-3 and V is TRBV6-6; the D gene is possibly TRBD1 (6 bases). CDR3 length equals 13 residues. V was shortened by 6 bases and J by 4 bases, with 10 bases between the two germline ends. Per germline, CDR1 MNHNY and CDR2 SVGAGI (reference sequence). DNA for the CDR3: TGTGCCAGCAGGGATCAGGGGGGAAACACCATATATTTT. Residues: CASRDQGGNTIYF.

J is TRBJ1-1 and V is TRBV4-1, with a weak D call TRBD1 (6 bases). V gave up 2 bases and J gave up 1 base, with 8 bases separating them. Germline assignment: CDR1 MGHRA and CDR2 YSYEKL. The CDR3 is 14 residues long. In DNA form, the CDR3 reads TGCGCCAGCAGCCAACGGGGGGCGAACACTGAAGCTTTCTTT. It translates to CASSQRGANTEAFF.

The rearrangement joins TRBV4-2 to TRBJ2-6; 7 bases match TRBD1. The trim removed 4 bases at V and 0 bases at J, leaving 18 bases unmatched. This CDR3 region has 21 residues. From germline, CDR1 is LGHNA and CDR2 YNFKEQ. CDR3 nucleotide sequence: TGTGCCAGCAGCCCCCAGCCTTATATCGGGACAGCCATCTCTGGGGCCAACGTCCTGACTTTC. This gives the protein CASSPQPYIGTAISGANVLTF.

This chain joins TRBV7-8 and TRBJ2-5, with a possible D match to TRBD2 (6 bases). With 5 bases removed from V and 5 bases from J, the gap between germline ends came to 21 bases. Germline assignment: CDR1 SGHVS and CDR2 FQNEAQ. The CDR3 sequence is 16 residues long. The CDR3 bases are TGTGCCAGCAGCCGCGGGACCAGGGCGGGGTGGGAGACCCAGTACTTC. It codes for CASSRGTRAGWETQYF.

This rearrangement joins TRBV19 to TRBJ1-2; 7 positions agree with TRBD1. Germline loops: CDR1 LNHDA, CDR2 SQIVND (reference sequence). There are 15 residues in the CDR3. V lost 2 bases, J lost 3 bases, and 6 bases stayed unmatched. The CDR3 DNA follows: TGTGCCAGTAGTATATTCGACAGGGCGGACTATGGCTACACCTTC. Translation: CASSIFDRADYGYTF.

V is TRBV5-4 and J is TRBJ1-6; the D gene is possibly TRBD1 (6 bases). There are 15 residues in the CDR3. The germline gives CDR1 SGHNT, CDR2 YYREEE (reference sequence). Deletions cut 2 bases from V and 6 bases from J, with 12 bases between. The CDR3 sequence is CASSFAGHSNSPLHF. The CDR3 bases are TGTGCCAGCAGCTTCGCGGGACACAGTAATTCACCCCTCCACTTT.

The chain is built from TRBV5-4 and TRBJ2-7; TRBD1 matches 9 bases. This CDR3 has 15 amino acids. CDR1 is SGHNT and CDR2 is YYREEE in the germline V gene (reference sequence). Germline trimming cut 3 bases from V and 2 bases from J; bases unmatched to any gene: 6. The CDR3 spells CASSSRDRAPYEQYF. The CDR3 DNA reads TGTGCCAGCAGCTCCCGGGACAGGGCCCCCTACGAGCAGTACTTC.

V usage is TRBV12-3 or TRBV12-4 and J usage is TRBJ2-7; D uncertain. V lost 5 bases and J lost 1, with 6 bases in between. This CDR3 is built from 12 residues. The DNA for the CDR3 is TGTGCCAGCAGTGGGCGTTCCTACGAGCAGTACTTC. It yields the protein CASSGRSYEQYF.

This clonotype was seen a handful of times. V usage is TRBV3-1 and J usage is TRBJ2-7, with D perhaps matching TRBD1 (6 bases). Germline V CDR1 and CDR2: LGHDT, YNNKEL (reference sequence). CDR3 size: 14 residues. The ends were cut back, 0 bases at V and 2 bases at J, with 8 bases in the middle. Written as DNA, the CDR3 is TGTGCCAGCAGCCAAGAAGGGGGTCCCTACGAGCAGTACTTC. The encoded protein is CASSQEGGPYEQYF.

The chain joins TRBV25-1 to TRBJ1-2; D might be TRBD1 (5 bases). The ends were cut back, 3 bases at V and 4 bases at J, with 21 bases in the middle. Germline CDR1 is MGHDK and CDR2 is SYGVNS. The CDR3 consists of 17 residues. CDR3 sequence: CASSDKNPRRGIYGYTF. The DNA for the CDR3 is TGTGCCAGCAGTGATAAGAACCCTAGGAGGGGTATCTATGGCTACACCTTC.

The CDR3 DNA is TGCAGCGTTGAAGACAATAACTATGGCTACACCTTC. Translating gives CSVEDNNYGYTF. The chain links TRBV29-1 to TRBJ1-2; no firm D call. The ends were cut back, 0 bases at V and 1 base at J, with 3 bases in the middle. The CDR3 is 12 residues long. Germline CDR1 is SQVTM and CDR2 is ANQGSEA.

The V call is TRBV21-1, the J call TRBJ1-2. TRBV21-1 is a pseudogene segment. The CDR3 length is 16 residues. The CDR3 spells CASSAFRREPNYGYTF. CDR3 bases: TGTGCCAGCAGCGCCTTCCGGAGGGAGCCTAACTATGGCTACACCTTC.

The rearrangement links TRBV20-1 to TRBJ1-1; D gene uncertain. The CDR3 extends over 14 amino acids. CDR1 and CDR2 from the germline V gene are DFQATT and SNEGSKA (reference sequence). The germline V and J ends were trimmed by 5 bases and 3 bases, with 16 bases remaining between them. The DNA for the CDR3 is TGCAGTGCTCCTGGTCCCGTTGTGTACACTGAAGCTTTCTTT. Translated, it gives CSAPGPVVYTEAFF.

The table lists this clonotype with a count of one. This chain uses TRBV7-6 with TRBJ1-1, with TRBD1 matching 7 bases. The length of the CDR3 is 18 residues. V lost 1 base to trimming and J lost 0 bases; unmatched junction nucleotides: 11. Germline V gene data show CDR1 as SGHVS and CDR2 as FNYEAQ. DNA for the CDR3: TGTGCCAGCAGCTTAGGGGGAAGACAGGGCCTAATGAACACTGAAGCTTTCTTT. The encoded protein is CASSLGGRQGLMNTEAFF.

This clonotype was counted a single time. This chain links TRBV6-5 with TRBJ2-5; D gene uncertain. V lost 5 bases, J lost 5 bases, and 12 bases lay in between. In germline, CDR1 is MNHEY, CDR2 SVGAGI. The CDR3 is 13 residues long. CDR3 nucleotides: TGTGCCAGCAGTCCTGCTTTAGGGGAGACCCAGTACTTC. Its translation is CASSPALGETQYF.

The chain employs TRBV29-1 and TRBJ2-7, with 8 bases matching TRBD1. CDR3 length equals 13 residues. After removal of 5 bases from V and 2 bases from J, the junction contained 5 bases not matched to a gene. The germline V gene encodes CDR1 SQVTM and CDR2 ANQGSEA. As DNA, the CDR3 is TGCAGCGTTCGATTGACAGGGGCCTACGAGCAGTACTTC. Translation: CSVRLTGAYEQYF.

The V gene is TRBV12-3 or TRBV12-4, the J gene TRBJ2-5; TRBD1 matches 10 bases. The CDR3 extends over 15 amino acids. V gave up 4 bases and J gave up 1 base; unmatched junction bases: 3. CDR3 sequence (DNA): TGTGCCAGCAGTTGGGACAGGGGCATCCAAGAGACCCAGTACTTC. Protein sequence: CASSWDRGIQETQYF.